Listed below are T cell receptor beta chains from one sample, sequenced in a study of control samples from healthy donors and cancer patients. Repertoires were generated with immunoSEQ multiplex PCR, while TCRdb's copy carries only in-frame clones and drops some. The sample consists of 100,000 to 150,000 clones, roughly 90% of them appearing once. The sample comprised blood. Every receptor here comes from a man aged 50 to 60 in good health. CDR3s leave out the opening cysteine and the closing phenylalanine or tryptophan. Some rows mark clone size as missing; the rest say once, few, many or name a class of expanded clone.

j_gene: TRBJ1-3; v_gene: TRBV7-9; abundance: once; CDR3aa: ASSFGHESGNTIY
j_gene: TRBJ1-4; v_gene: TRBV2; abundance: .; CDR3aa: ASSEDRTDGSEKLF
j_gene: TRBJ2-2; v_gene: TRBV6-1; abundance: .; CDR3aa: ASSESPAGAGGELF
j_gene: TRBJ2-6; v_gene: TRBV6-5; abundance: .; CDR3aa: ASSYYNSGANVLT
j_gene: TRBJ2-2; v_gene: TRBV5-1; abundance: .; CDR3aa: ASSLSGTGHFGGELF
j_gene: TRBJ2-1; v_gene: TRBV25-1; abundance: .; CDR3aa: ASSALAVGTSSYNEQF
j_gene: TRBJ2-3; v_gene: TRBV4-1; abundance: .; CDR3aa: ASSQEGTDTQY
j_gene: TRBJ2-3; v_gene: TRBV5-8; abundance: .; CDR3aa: ASSFWTARDTQY
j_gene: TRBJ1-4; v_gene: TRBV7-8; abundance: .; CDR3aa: ASSQQAEKLF
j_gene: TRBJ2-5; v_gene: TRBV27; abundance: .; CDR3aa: ASSSASGGPETQY
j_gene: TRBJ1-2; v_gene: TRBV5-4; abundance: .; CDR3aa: ASSLGQGAGYGYT
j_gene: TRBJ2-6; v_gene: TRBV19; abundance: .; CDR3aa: ASNRGGANVLT
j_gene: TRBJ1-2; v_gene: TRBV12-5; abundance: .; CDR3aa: ASSSGYGYT
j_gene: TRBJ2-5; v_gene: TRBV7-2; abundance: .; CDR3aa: ASSPRLARSQETQY
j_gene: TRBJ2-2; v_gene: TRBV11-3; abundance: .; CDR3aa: ASSSQSSGGITGELF
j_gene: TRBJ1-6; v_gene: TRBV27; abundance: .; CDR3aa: ASSFIGQTNSPLH
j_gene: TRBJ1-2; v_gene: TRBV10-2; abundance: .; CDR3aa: ASSETGGAGYGYT
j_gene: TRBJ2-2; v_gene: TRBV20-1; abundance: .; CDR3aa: SASLAGGLVGFGGELF
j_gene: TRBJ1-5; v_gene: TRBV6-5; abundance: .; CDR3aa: ASSSRQGAGIQPQH
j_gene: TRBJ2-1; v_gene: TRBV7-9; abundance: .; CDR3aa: ASSPKTGKGYNEQF
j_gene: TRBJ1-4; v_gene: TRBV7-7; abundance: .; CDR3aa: ASSSTRGEKLF
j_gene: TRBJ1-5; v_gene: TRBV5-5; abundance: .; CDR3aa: ASSLGYSAGNQPQH
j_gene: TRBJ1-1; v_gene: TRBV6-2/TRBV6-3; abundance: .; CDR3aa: ASSYSQGTEAF
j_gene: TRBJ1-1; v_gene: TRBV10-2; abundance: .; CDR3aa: ASSGYTGGGTEAF
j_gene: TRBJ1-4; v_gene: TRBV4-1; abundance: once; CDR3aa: ASSQGQGLF
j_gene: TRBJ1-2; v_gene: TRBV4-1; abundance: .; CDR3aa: ASSPGPTGDYGYT
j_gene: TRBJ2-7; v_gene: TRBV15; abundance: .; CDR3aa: ATSKEKGLGEQY
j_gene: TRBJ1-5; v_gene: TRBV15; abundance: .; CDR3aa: ATSPRQGSQPQH
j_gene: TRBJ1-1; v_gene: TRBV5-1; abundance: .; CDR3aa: VSRDTSNTEAF
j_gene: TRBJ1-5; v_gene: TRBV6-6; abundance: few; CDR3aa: ASSSRQASNQPQH
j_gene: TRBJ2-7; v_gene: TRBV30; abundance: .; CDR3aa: AWSVIRGGASYEQY